This T cell receptor beta chain comes out of a study of T cells after yellow fever vaccination. TCRdb itself ran the 5' RACE reads through MiXCR, one entry per CDR3 protein. Of some 99,000 distinct CDR3 sequences listed, less than 6% are singletons. CDR1 is MNHEY and CDR2 is SVGEGT in the germline V gene. The CDR3 extends over 16 amino acids. J gave up 10 bases and V 5 bases, and 16 bases lay outside the gene matches. This clonotype appeared a few times. The V and J genes are TRBV6-2 or TRBV6-3 and TRBJ2-1; 8 bases are shared with TRBD2. The source of this sequence is a man aged 18 to 30 who received the YFV17D yellow fever vaccine. The sample in question was CD8+ T cells sorted from PBMCs, obtained 10 days after the yellow fever booster vaccination. This CDR3 is CASSGPEGLVQREQFF. CDR3 DNA: TGTGCCAGCAGTGGCCCCGAGGGACTAGTCCAGAGAGAGCAGTTCTTC.